This is a list of T cell receptor beta chains from one sample in a study of cytomegalovirus exposure and HLA in healthy donors. Some clones are missing from TCRdb's copy, which holds only in-frame ones; the method was immunoSEQ multiplex PCR. The table has approximately 220,000 clones, 83% seen once; the top ten hold just over 1.4%. Material for sequencing was PBMCs. These receptor sequences come from a girl between 5 and 17 years old in good health and CMV-seronegative. CDR3s include the opening cysteine and the closing phenylalanine or tryptophan. A D gene is named only where the DNA matches it firmly. Clone sizes are given selectively: once, few, many, or a class where the clone is expanded.

d_call j_call cdr3_length v_call clone_size cdr3_aa cdr3_nt
NA TRBJ1-2 16 TRBV28 NA CASSFSAGTNVHGYTF TGTGCCAGCAGTTTTTCCGCGGGCACCAATGTACATGGCTACACCTTC
NA TRBJ2-1 17 TRBV27 NA CASSPRLTLPQHNEQFF TGTGCCAGCAGTCCCCGGCTAACCCTCCCACAGCACAATGAGCAGTTCTTC
NA TRBJ2-1 14 TRBV16 NA CASSQGKAGNEQFF TGTGCCAGCAGCCAAGGCAAGGCGGGCAATGAGCAGTTCTTC
NA TRBJ2-1 14 TRBV6-5 NA CASTERGTGTEQFF TGTGCCAGCACCGAGAGGGGAACAGGGACTGAGCAGTTCTTC
NA TRBJ1-2 12 TRBV30 NA CAWNRANYGYTF TGTGCCTGGAACAGGGCTAACTATGGCTACACCTTC
TRBD2 TRBJ2-7 14 TRBV6-6 NA CASIPGLASDEQYF TGTGCCAGCATCCCGGGACTAGCTTCTGACGAGCAGTACTTC
NA TRBJ1-6 14 TRBV5-4 NA CASSLSGNNSPLHF TGTGCCAGCAGCTTGTCAGGGAACAATTCACCCCTCCACTTT
NA TRBJ2-1 11 TRBV6-1 few CASSLRDTQFF TGTGCCAGCAGTCTCCGGGACACTCAGTTCTTC
NA TRBJ2-5 15 TRBV28 once CASSLFRTEKETQYF TGTGCCAGCAGTTTATTTAGGACAGAAAAAGAGACCCAGTACTTC
TRBD1 TRBJ2-7 17 TRBV7-9 NA CASSSSGTGVRLNEQYF TGTGCCAGCAGCTCTTCCGGGACAGGGGTTCGGCTTAACGAGCAGTACTTC
TRBD2 TRBJ2-1 19 TRBV7-9 NA CASSLAWTSGGASYNEQFF TGTGCCAGCAGCTTAGCTTGGACTAGCGGGGGGGCCTCCTACAATGAGCAGTTCTTC
NA TRBJ1-1 13 TRBV19 NA CASSISGSTEAFF TGTGCCAGTAGTATAAGTGGGAGCACTGAAGCTTTCTTT
TRBD2 TRBJ2-1 18 TRBV29-1 NA CSVGGGESNSRSYNEQFF TGCAGCGTTGGTGGGGGGGAATCTAACTCCCGCTCCTACAATGAGCAGTTCTTC
NA TRBJ1-1 13 TRBV2 few CASSKGHSTEAFF TGTGCCAGCAGCAAAGGACACAGCACTGAAGCTTTCTTT
TRBD2 TRBJ2-3 16 TRBV7-9 NA CASSSQGDYYTDTQYF TGTGCCAGCAGTTCACAAGGGGACTACTACACAGATACGCAGTATTTT
NA TRBJ2-7 10 TRBV20-1 NA CSASRYEQYF TGCAGTGCTAGCAGATACGAGCAGTACTTC
TRBD1 TRBJ1-2 14 TRBV2 NA CASSLQGPNYGYTF TGTGCCAGCAGTCTACAGGGGCCTAACTATGGCTACACCTTC
NA TRBJ1-1 13 TRBV5-1 once CASSPDSNTEAFF TGCGCCAGCAGCCCCGACAGCAACACTGAAGCTTTCTTT
TRBD2 TRBJ2-1 17 TRBV14 NA CASSRKLVAGGGNEQFF TGTGCCAGCAGCCGGAAGCTGGTTGCGGGAGGAGGTAATGAGCAGTTCTTC
NA TRBJ1-5 14 TRBV9 NA CASSPDSLNQPQHF TGTGCCAGCAGCCCGGACAGCCTTAATCAGCCCCAGCATTTT
TRBD1 TRBJ1-2 13 TRBV28 NA CASSLDRNYGYTF TGTGCCAGCAGTTTGGACAGGAACTATGGCTACACCTTC
NA TRBJ1-5 13 TRBV28 NA CASRGHTGQPQHF TGTGCCAGCCGGGGACATACTGGTCAGCCCCAGCATTTT
TRBD1 TRBJ1-1 15 TRBV18 NA CASSPTGTGNSEAFF TGTGCCAGCTCACCAACCGGGACAGGAAACAGTGAAGCTTTCTTT
TRBD1 TRBJ1-1 12 TRBV6-5 once CASSQGDTEAFF TGTGCCAGCAGCCAGGGGGACACTGAAGCTTTCTTT
NA TRBJ1-2 12 TRBV5-1 NA CASTPDSFGYTF TGCGCCAGCACCCCGGACAGTTTCGGCTACACCTTC
NA TRBJ1-2 15 TRBV9 NA CASSARQGISYGYTF TGTGCCAGCAGCGCCCGCCAGGGCATAAGCTATGGCTACACCTTC
TRBD1 TRBJ1-3 14 TRBV29-1 NA CSVVKGATGNTIYF TGCAGCGTTGTTAAGGGGGCGACGGGAAACACCATATATTTT
TRBD1 TRBJ1-6 14 TRBV5-1 NA CASSAGTVRSPLHF TGCGCCAGCAGCGCCGGGACAGTTCGATCACCCCTCCACTTT
NA TRBJ2-7 15 TRBV6-6 NA CASSSSQGWGREQYF TGTGCCAGCAGTTCATCACAGGGCTGGGGTCGCGAGCAGTACTTC
TRBD1 TRBJ1-5 15 TRBV6-5 few CASSDGGTGEQPQHF TGTGCCAGCAGCGACGGAGGGACAGGGGAACAGCCCCAGCATTTT
NA TRBJ1-5 17 TRBV28 NA CASSSTDRHLSNQPQHF TGTGCCAGCAGTTCAACCGATCGACACCTTAGCAATCAGCCCCAGCATTTT
TRBD1 TRBJ2-7 12 TRBV29-1 NA CSIGTGGREQYF TGCAGCATCGGGACAGGGGGACGCGAGCAGTACTTC
NA TRBJ2-1 15 TRBV11-2 NA CASSPQGSTNNEQFF TGTGCCAGCAGTCCTCAGGGCAGTACTAACAATGAGCAGTTCTTC
NA TRBJ1-5 14 TRBV28 NA CASSPDSSNQPQHF TGTGCCAGCAGCCCTGACAGTAGCAATCAGCCCCAGCATTTT
TRBD2 TRBJ2-7 11 TRBV28 NA CASKAGGEQYF TGTGCCAGCAAGGCGGGGGGGGAGCAGTACTTC
NA TRBJ1-5 18 TRBV1 NA CTSSQVYREGVSVVPQHF TGCACCAGCAGCCAAGTCTACAGGGAAGGTGTTTCGGTTGTGCCCCAGCATTTT
TRBD2 TRBJ2-1 17 TRBV7-2 NA CASGNPGLALSYNEQFF TGTGCCAGCGGCAACCCCGGACTAGCACTCTCCTACAATGAGCAGTTCTTC
NA TRBJ1-1 15 TRBV27 NA CASSLESALRTEAFF TGTGCCAGCAGTTTGGAATCAGCCCTGAGGACTGAAGCTTTCTTT
TRBD1 TRBJ1-1 15 TRBV9 NA CASSVVAGTGGDAFF TGTGCCAGCAGCGTAGTGGCGGGGACAGGGGGGGATGCTTTCTTT
TRBD2 TRBJ2-1 12 TRBV15 NA CATRLAGGEQFF TGTGCCACCAGACTAGCGGGAGGTGAGCAGTTCTTC
NA TRBJ2-3 14 TRBV5-1 NA CASSLVEYTDTQYF TGCGCCAGCAGCTTGGTGGAGTACACAGATACGCAGTATTTT
NA TRBJ1-2 15 TRBV4-1 once CASSQGFDKANGYTF TGCGCCAGCAGCCAAGGATTCGACAAGGCCAATGGCTACACCTTC
NA TRBJ2-4 19 TRBV13 NA CASSLGVLEAVGAKNIQYF TGTGCCAGCAGCTTAGGGGTACTAGAAGCGGTAGGGGCCAAAAACATTCAGTACTTC
TRBD2 TRBJ2-4 15 TRBV9 NA CASSAGSGEKNIQYF TGTGCCAGCAGCGCGGGTAGCGGGGAGAAAAACATTCAGTACTTC
NA TRBJ2-7 15 TRBV5-1 NA CASREEDFSSYEQYF TGCGCCAGCAGGGAGGAGGACTTTAGTTCCTACGAGCAGTACTTC
NA TRBJ2-2 14 TRBV10-2 NA CASSGKRNTGELFF TGCGCCAGCAGTGGGAAGCGGAACACCGGGGAGCTGTTTTTT
NA TRBJ1-4 15 TRBV7-2 NA CASSFVMGVNEKLFF TGTGCCAGCAGCTTTGTAATGGGAGTTAATGAAAAACTGTTTTTT
NA TRBJ2-3 13 TRBV19 once CASSRTGGDTQYF TGTGCCAGTAGTCGGACAGGAGGGGATACGCAGTATTTT
TRBD2 TRBJ2-6 18 TRBV30 NA CAWNTGLAGSSGANVLTF TGTGCCTGGAATACCGGACTAGCGGGAAGCTCTGGGGCCAACGTCCTGACTTTC
NA TRBJ1-5 14 TRBV5-3 once CAESTGGVNQPQHF TGTGCCGAGTCGACTGGGGGCGTCAATCAGCCCCAGCATTTT
TRBD2 TRBJ2-5 15 TRBV25-1 few CASSVLAGRKETQYF TGTGCCAGCAGTGTGCTAGCGGGCCGGAAAGAGACCCAGTACTTC
NA TRBJ1-1 13 TRBV6-5 few CASSVQGFTEAFF TGTGCCAGCAGTGTCCAGGGGTTCACTGAAGCTTTCTTT
TRBD2 TRBJ2-2 14 TRBV19 NA CASSSGRLAGELFF TGTGCCAGTAGTAGCGGGAGGCTCGCCGGGGAGCTGTTTTTT
NA TRBJ2-3 17 TRBV7-3 NA CASSLTFQDRHTDTQYF TGTGCCAGCAGCTTAACGTTTCAGGACAGACACACAGATACGCAGTATTTT
NA TRBJ1-1 14 TRBV9 NA CASSVDGRVAEAFF TGTGCCAGCAGCGTAGACGGGAGGGTAGCTGAAGCTTTCTTT
NA TRBJ2-3 13 TRBV27 once CASRRQGPDTQYF TGTGCCAGCAGAAGGCAGGGCCCAGATACGCAGTATTTT
NA TRBJ1-1 13 TRBV5-4 NA CASSIEMNTEAFF TGTGCCAGCAGCATTGAGATGAACACTGAAGCTTTCTTT
NA TRBJ1-2 13 TRBV2 NA CASDLSPPGGYTF TGTGCCAGCGACTTGAGTCCCCCCGGCGGCTACACCTTC
NA TRBJ2-7 14 TRBV7-2 NA CASSLQGASYEQYF TGTGCCAGCAGCTTACAAGGGGCGTCGTACGAGCAGTACTTC
NA TRBJ2-7 17 TRBV6-1 NA CASSEPSSGGPTYEQYF TGTGCCAGCAGTGAACCATCTTCAGGGGGGCCTACCTACGAGCAGTACTTC